This T cell receptor beta chain was observed in a study of cytomegalovirus exposure and HLA in healthy donors. Clones were sequenced by immunoSEQ multiplex PCR, and TCRdb holds only the in-frame ones, with some missing. This sample yields 150,000 to 200,000 clones, of which approximately 80% are seen a single time; approximately 2.3% belongs to the top ten. This CDR3 comprises 14 residues. CDR1 is SGDLS, CDR2 YYNGEE, per germline. The junction had 3 bases not matched to a gene; V was cut back by 4 bases and J by 3 bases. The origin of this receptor is a man younger than 45 in good health and CMV-seropositive. The chain combines TRBV9 with TRBJ2-2; 7 bases agree with TRBD2. Input material: PBMCs. In nucleotides, the CDR3 is TGTGCCAGCAGCAGGCGGGGGTACACCGGGGAGCTGTTTTTT. Translated: CASSRRGYTGELFF. Using reference TRBV9 and TRBJ2-2 for the parts outside the CDR3, the full variable domain is DSGVTQTPKHLITATGQRVTLRCSPRSGDLSVYWYQQSLDQGLQFLIQYYNGEERAKGNILERFSAQQFPDLHSELNLSSLELGDSALYFCASSRRGYTGELFFGEGSRLTVL.